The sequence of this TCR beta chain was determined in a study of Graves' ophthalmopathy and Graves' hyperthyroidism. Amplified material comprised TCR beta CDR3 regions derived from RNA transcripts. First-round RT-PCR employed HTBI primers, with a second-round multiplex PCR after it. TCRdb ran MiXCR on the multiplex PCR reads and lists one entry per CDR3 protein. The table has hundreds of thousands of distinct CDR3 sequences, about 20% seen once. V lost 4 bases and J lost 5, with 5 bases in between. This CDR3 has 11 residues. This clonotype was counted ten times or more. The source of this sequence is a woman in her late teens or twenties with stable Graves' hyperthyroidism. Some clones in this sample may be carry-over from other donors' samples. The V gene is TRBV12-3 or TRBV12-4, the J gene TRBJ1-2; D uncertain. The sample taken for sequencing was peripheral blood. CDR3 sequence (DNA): TGTGCCAGCAGTTGGGGATATGGCTACACCTTC. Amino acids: CASSWGYGYTF.